These T cell receptor beta chains were read from a single sample in a study of blood T cell repertoires in COVID-19. Some clones are missing from TCRdb's copy, which holds only in-frame ones; the method was immunoSEQ multiplex PCR. The sample comprises around 190,000 clones, roughly 88% of which are singletons, and about 13% rests with the top ten. The specimen was peripheral blood. All receptors derive from a human donor in a cohort sampled during active COVID-19. Each CDR3 is given with its conserved first and last residue. The D gene is left open where the match is weak. The size field is filled for only some rows; it gives once, few, many or a size class.

D	size	J	V	CDR3	DNA
TRBD1	-	TRBJ1-5	TRBV15	CATSTDREDQPQHF	TGTGCCACCAGCACTGACAGGGAGGATCAGCCCCAGCATTTT
TRBD1	-	TRBJ2-5	TRBV9	CASSVGADRGIWETQYF	TGTGCCAGCAGCGTAGGGGCGGACAGGGGGATTTGGGAGACCCAGTACTTC
-	-	TRBJ1-1	TRBV15	CATSRGGLSKGTEAFF	TGTGCCACCAGCAGAGGGGGACTCTCAAAGGGCACTGAAGCTTTCTTT
TRBD1	-	TRBJ2-4	TRBV30	CAWSVSGGSAKNIQYF	TGTGCCTGGAGTGTGTCAGGGGGCTCTGCCAAAAACATTCAGTACTTC
TRBD1	-	TRBJ1-1	TRBV28	CASTIGTGGQAFF	TGTGCCAGCACCATCGGGACAGGGGGACAAGCTTTCTTT
-	once	TRBJ1-1	TRBV28	CASSVDTRNTEAFF	TGTGCCAGCAGTGTGGACACCAGAAACACTGAAGCTTTCTTT
TRBD1	-	TRBJ2-6	TRBV28	CASIPIRKGQGANVLTF	TGTGCCAGCATTCCCATACGCAAGGGACAGGGGGCCAACGTCCTGACTTTC
TRBD1	-	TRBJ1-2	TRBV7-2	CASSFDRVDGYTF	TGTGCCAGCAGTTTCGACAGGGTAGACGGCTACACCTTC
-	-	TRBJ2-1	TRBV6-5	CASSYVALSYNEQFF	TGTGCCAGCAGTTACGTGGCTCTCTCCTACAATGAGCAGTTCTTC
TRBD1	many	TRBJ2-7	TRBV5-1	CASSFTGQGAHEQYF	TGCGCCAGCAGCTTCACGGGACAGGGGGCCCACGAGCAGTACTTC
-	-	TRBJ2-1	TRBV3-1/TRBV3-2	CASSQPRGQYNEQFF	TGTGCCAGCAGCCAACCCAGGGGACAATACAATGAGCAGTTCTTC
TRBD2	-	TRBJ2-1	TRBV5-4	CASLIGGRAGEQFF	TGTGCCAGCTTAATAGGCGGGAGGGCCGGTGAGCAGTTCTTC
TRBD2	-	TRBJ2-7	TRBV7-2	CASRLGLAGDYEQYF	TGTGCCAGCAGATTAGGACTAGCGGGAGACTACGAGCAGTACTTC
TRBD2	-	TRBJ2-1	TRBV5-1	CASSGTSGRARTYNEQFF	TGCGCCAGCAGCGGGACTAGCGGGAGGGCCAGGACCTACAATGAGCAGTTCTTC
TRBD2	-	TRBJ2-7	TRBV6-5	CASWTSGRIEQYF	TGTGCCAGTTGGACTAGCGGGAGGATCGAGCAGTACTTC
TRBD2	-	TRBJ2-1	TRBV4-2	CASRKGGAINNEQFF	TGTGCCAGCAGAAAGGGAGGGGCTATCAACAATGAGCAGTTCTTC
TRBD1	-	TRBJ2-7	TRBV11-2	CASSPSLRTGRGYEQYF	TGTGCCAGCAGCCCCTCCCTTCGGACAGGGAGAGGGTACGAGCAGTACTTC
TRBD2	-	TRBJ2-1	TRBV19	CATAVGTTRYNEQFF	TGTGCCACCGCTGTCGGGACTACTCGATACAATGAGCAGTTCTTC
TRBD2	-	TRBJ2-1	TRBV24-1	CATSDSGTSGRREQFF	TGTGCCACCAGTGATTCCGGGACTAGCGGGAGGCGTGAGCAGTTCTTC
TRBD2	few	TRBJ2-5	TRBV28	CASNGRTYQETQYF	TGTGCCAGCAACGGGAGGACGTACCAAGAGACCCAGTACTTC
TRBD1	once	TRBJ1-6	TRBV5-1	CASSLSQGGNSPLHF	TGCGCCAGCAGCTTGTCTCAGGGGGGTAATTCACCCCTCCACTTT
-	-	TRBJ1-1	TRBV5-1	CASSLAVQGFGEAFF	TGCGCCAGCAGCTTGGCGGTACAGGGCTTCGGTGAAGCTTTCTTT
TRBD2	-	TRBJ2-3	TRBV9	CASSAGTSQADTQYF	TGTGCCAGCAGCGCAGGGACTAGCCAGGCAGATACGCAGTATTTT
-	-	TRBJ2-3	TRBV19	CASSIGPTDTQYF	TGTGCCAGTAGTATAGGTCCGACAGATACGCAGTATTTT
TRBD1	-	TRBJ2-2	TRBV7-7	CASSQGQGVPGTGELFF	TGTGCCAGCAGCCAAGGACAGGGGGTTCCAGGAACCGGGGAGCTGTTTTTT
-	-	TRBJ1-5	TRBV6-1	CASSEFVTGGNQPQHF	TGTGCCAGCAGTGAGTTTGTAACGGGGGGCAATCAGCCCCAGCATTTT
-	-	TRBJ2-5	TRBV19	CASSLAGGQETQYF	TGTGCCAGTAGTTTGGCCGGGGGCCAAGAGACCCAGTACTTC
-	many	TRBJ2-5	TRBV5-1	CASSPRGGDGTQYF	TGCGCCAGCAGCCCCCGTGGCGGGGACGGGACCCAGTACTTC
-	-	TRBJ2-7	TRBV7-9	CASSSTGSYEQYF	TGTGCCAGCAGCTCGACGGGCTCCTACGAGCAGTACTTC
-	-	TRBJ2-1	TRBV10-3	CAISESGVLEQFF	TGTGCCATCAGTGAATCGGGGGTTCTTGAGCAGTTCTTC